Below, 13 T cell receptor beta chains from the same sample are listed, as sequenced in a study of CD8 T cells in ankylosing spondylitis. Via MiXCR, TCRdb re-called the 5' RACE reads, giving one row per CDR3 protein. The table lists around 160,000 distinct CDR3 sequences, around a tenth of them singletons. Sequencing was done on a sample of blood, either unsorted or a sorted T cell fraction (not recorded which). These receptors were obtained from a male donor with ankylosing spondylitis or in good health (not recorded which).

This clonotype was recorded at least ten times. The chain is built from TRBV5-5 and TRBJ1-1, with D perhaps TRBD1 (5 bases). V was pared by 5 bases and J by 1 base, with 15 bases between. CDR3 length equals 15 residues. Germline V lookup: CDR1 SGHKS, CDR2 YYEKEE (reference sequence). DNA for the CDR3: TGTGCCAGCAGAGAGCACCGGGGCCAGAACACTGAAGCTTTCTTT. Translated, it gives CASREHRGQNTEAFF. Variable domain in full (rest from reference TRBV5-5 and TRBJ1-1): DAGVTQSPTHLIKTRGQQVTLRCSPISGHKSVSWYQQVLGQGPQFIFQYYEKEERGRGNFPDRFSARQFPNYSSELNVNALLLGDSALYLCASREHRGQNTEAFFGQGTRLTVV.

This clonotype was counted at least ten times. In DNA, the CDR3 is TGCGCCAGCAGCCACAACCCCACCTCGCGGGTAGGGAACACCGGGGAGCTGTTTTTT. Residues: CASSHNPTSRVGNTGELFF. The chain joins TRBV5-1 to TRBJ2-2; a possible D gene is TRBD2 (5 bases). The germline V and J ends were trimmed by 4 bases and 1 base, with 23 bases remaining between them. From germline, CDR1 is SGHRS and CDR2 YFSETQ. The CDR3 totals 19 residues.

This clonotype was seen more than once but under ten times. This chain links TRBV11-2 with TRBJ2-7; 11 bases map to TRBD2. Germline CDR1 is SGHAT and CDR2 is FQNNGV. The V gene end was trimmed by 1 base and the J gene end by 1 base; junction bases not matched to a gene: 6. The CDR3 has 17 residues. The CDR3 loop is CASSLGVTSGISYEQYF. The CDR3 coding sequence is TGTGCCAGCAGCTTAGGAGTGACTAGCGGGATATCCTACGAGCAGTACTTC.

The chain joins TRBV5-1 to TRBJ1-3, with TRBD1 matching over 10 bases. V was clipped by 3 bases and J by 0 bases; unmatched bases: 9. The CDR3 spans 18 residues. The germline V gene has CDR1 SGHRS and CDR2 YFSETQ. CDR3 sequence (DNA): TGCGCCAGCAGCTCACCGGGACAGGGGCCTGGCTCTGGAAACACCATATATTTT. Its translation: CASSSPGQGPGSGNTIYF.

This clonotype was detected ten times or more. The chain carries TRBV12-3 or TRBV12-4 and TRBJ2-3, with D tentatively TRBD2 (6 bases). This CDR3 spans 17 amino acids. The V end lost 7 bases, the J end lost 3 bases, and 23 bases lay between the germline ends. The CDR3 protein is CASTGRFGGSLTDTQYF. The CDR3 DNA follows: TGTGCCAGCACAGGCCGCTTCGGGGGTAGTCTGACAGATACGCAGTATTTT.

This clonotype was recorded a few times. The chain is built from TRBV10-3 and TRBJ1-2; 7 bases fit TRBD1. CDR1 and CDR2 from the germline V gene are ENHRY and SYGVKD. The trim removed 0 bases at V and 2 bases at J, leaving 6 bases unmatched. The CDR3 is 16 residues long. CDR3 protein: CAISESTPTGNYGYTF. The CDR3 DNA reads TGTGCCATCAGTGAGTCGACCCCGACAGGGAACTATGGCTACACCTTC.

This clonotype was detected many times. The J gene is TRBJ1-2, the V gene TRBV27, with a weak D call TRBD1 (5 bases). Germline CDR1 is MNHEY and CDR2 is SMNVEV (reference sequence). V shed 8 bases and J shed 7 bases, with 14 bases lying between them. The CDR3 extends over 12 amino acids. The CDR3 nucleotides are TGTGCCAGCTCGGGAAGGGGTATTGGCTACACCTTC. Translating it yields CASSGRGIGYTF.

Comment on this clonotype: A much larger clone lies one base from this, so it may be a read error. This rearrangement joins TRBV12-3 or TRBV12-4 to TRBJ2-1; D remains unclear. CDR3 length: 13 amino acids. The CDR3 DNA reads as TGTGCCAGCAGTTTCATCTCAGTCGGTGAGCAGCTCTTC. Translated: CASSFISVGEQLF.

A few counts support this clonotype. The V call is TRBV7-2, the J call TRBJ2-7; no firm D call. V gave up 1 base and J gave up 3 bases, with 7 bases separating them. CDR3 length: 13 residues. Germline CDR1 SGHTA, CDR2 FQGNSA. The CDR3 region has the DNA TGTGCCAGCAGCTTAGGACGTCGCTACGAGCAGTACTTC. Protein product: CASSLGRRYEQYF.

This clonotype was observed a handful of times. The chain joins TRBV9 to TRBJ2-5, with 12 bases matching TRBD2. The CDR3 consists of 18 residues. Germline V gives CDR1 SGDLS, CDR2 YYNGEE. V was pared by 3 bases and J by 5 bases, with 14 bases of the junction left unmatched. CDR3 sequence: CASSGRTSGALGEETQYF. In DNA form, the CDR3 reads TGTGCCAGCAGCGGCCGGACTAGCGGGGCCCTAGGGGAGGAGACCCAGTACTTC.

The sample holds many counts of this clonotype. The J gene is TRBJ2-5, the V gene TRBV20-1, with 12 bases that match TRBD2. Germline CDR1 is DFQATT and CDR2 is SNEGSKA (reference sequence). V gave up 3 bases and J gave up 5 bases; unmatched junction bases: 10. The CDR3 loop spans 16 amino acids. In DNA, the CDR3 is TGCAGTGCTAGTGAGGGGACTAGCGGGCGTAGGGAGACCCAGTACTTC. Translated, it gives CSASEGTSGRRETQYF.

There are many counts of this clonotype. CDR3 amino acids: CASSLAYAGELFF. DNA of the CDR3: TGCGCCAGCAGCTTGGCGTATGCCGGGGAGCTGTTTTTT. The chain recombines TRBV5-1 with TRBJ2-2; no clear D. V was trimmed by 0 bases and J by 6 bases, leaving 6 bases between them. CDR3 length equals 13 residues. Germline CDR1 is SGHRS and CDR2 is YFSETQ.

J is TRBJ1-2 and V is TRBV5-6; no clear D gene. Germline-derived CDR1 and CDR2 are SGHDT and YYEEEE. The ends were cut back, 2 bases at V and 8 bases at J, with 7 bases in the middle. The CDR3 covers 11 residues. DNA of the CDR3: TGTGCCAGCAGCTTCAGTGTGGGCTACACCTTC. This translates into CASSFSVGYTF.